A single sample is the source of the 29 T cell receptor beta chains below, sequenced in a study of beta chain features in type 1 diabetes. Reverse transcribing all isolated RNA meant expressed TCRB transcripts were sequenced. TCRdb keeps only in-frame clones here, not all; method: immunoSEQ multiplex PCR. In the table there are around 320,000 clones, about 15% of which are singletons. The sequencing input was central memory CD4+ T cells from blood. The receptor source for this set is a man aged 30-40 years in good health.

This chain links TRBV18 with TRBJ2-5; 7 positions agree with TRBD2. J lost 0 bases, V lost 1 base, and 11 bases had no gene match. Germline CDR1 is KGHSH and CDR2 is LQKENI. This CDR3 has 18 amino acids. Here the CDR3 reads CASSPLSPSAGHQETQYF. The CDR3 DNA reads TGTGCCAGCTCACCACTAAGCCCCTCAGCGGGACACCAAGAGACCCAGTACTTC.

The rearrangement links TRBV7-9 to TRBJ1-2; 7 bases fit TRBD1. CDR3 length: 16 amino acids. V lost 3 bases and J lost 3; bases outside the gene matches: 10. The germline gives CDR1 SEHNR, CDR2 FQNEAQ (reference sequence). The CDR3 DNA sequence: TGTGCCAGCAGCTTGGGAGACAGGGTTGGTGACTATGGCTACACCTTC. It is translated as CASSLGDRVGDYGYTF.

This chain joins TRBV29-1 and TRBJ2-4; no definite D call. V lost 4 bases, J lost 0 bases, and 13 bases lay in between. The germline CDR1 and CDR2 sequences are SQVTM and ANQGSEA. The CDR3 consists of 15 residues. Written as DNA, the CDR3 is TGCAGCGTTGCGGTCGGAAGCAGAGCCAAAAACATTCAGTACTTC. It is translated as CSVAVGSRAKNIQYF.

This clone has just a few counts. This chain uses TRBV29-1 with TRBJ2-5; D may be TRBD1 or TRBD2 (5 bases each). The CDR3 is 14 amino acids. V lost 7 bases, J lost 1 base, and 16 bases lay in between. The germline V gene has CDR1 SQVTM and CDR2 ANQGSEA. The CDR3 DNA follows: TGCAGCGCCCCGCTCGGGGCACTCCAAGAGACCCAGTACTTC. This encodes CSAPLGALQETQYF.

This clone came up many times. The chain is built from TRBV10-3 and TRBJ2-1; the D gene is possibly TRBD2 (5 bases). This CDR3 comprises 13 residues. Germline CDR1 reads ENHRY; CDR2 reads SYGVKD. Trimming shortened V by 2 bases and J by 8 bases, and 10 bases separated the two germline ends. CDR3 loop: CAISEIMGDEQFF. The CDR3 nucleotides read TGTGCCATCAGTGAGATTATGGGAGATGAGCAGTTCTTC.

This clone was seen at least ten times. This chain links TRBV9 with TRBJ1-4; D is unclear. Germline assignment: CDR1 SGDLS and CDR2 YYNGEE. Trimming cost V 0 bases and J 7 bases, with 7 bases left between them. CDR3 length: 13 residues. Written as DNA, the CDR3 is TGTGCCAGCAGCGTAGACGGGTTTGAAAAACTGTTTTTT. Translation: CASSVDGFEKLFF.

The J gene is TRBJ1-2, the V gene TRBV5-6, with a tentative D call TRBD1 (6 bases). This CDR3 has 17 amino acids. Germline CDR1 and CDR2: SGHDT and YYEEEE. V was trimmed by 2 bases and J by 6 bases, leaving 23 bases between them. In DNA form, the CDR3 reads TGTGCCAGCAGCTTTTTGGGGGGGCGACGCCGGGATGATGGCTACACCTTC. This codes for CASSFLGGRRRDDGYTF. The entire variable domain, with the rest obtained from reference TRBV5-6 and TRBJ1-2, is as follows: DAGVTQSPTHLIKTRGQQVTLRCSPKSGHDTVSWYQQALGQGPQFIFQYYEEEERQRGNFPDRFSGHQFPNYSSELNVNALLLGDSALYLCASSFLGGRRRDDGYTFGSGTRLTVV.

This clone was counted only a few times. The J gene is TRBJ2-7, the V gene TRBV30, with D perhaps matching TRBD1 (5 bases). In germline, CDR1 is GTSNPN, CDR2 SVGIG (reference sequence). V lost 1 base, J lost 0 bases, and 7 bases lay in between. CDR3 length equals 13 residues. CDR3 protein: CAWSDGASYEQYV. The CDR3 coding sequence is TGTGCCTGGAGTGATGGGGCCTCCTACGAGCAGTACGTC.

The sample holds many counts of this clone. V is TRBV7-9 and J is TRBJ2-5; D unclear. Germline V gives CDR1 SEHNR, CDR2 FQNEAQ (reference sequence). The V gene lost 5 bases and the J gene lost 6 bases, with 10 bases spanning the gap. CDR3 size: 12 residues. CDR3 bases: TGTGCCAGCAGCCAGAAGGAAAAGACCCAGTACTTC. Translated: CASSQKEKTQYF.

This clone was seen a single time. The rearrangement joins TRBV7-7 to TRBJ2-5; TRBD2 agrees at 7 bases. The tail of the sequence fits TRBJ2-7 better, so the J call may be wrong. The germline gives CDR1 SSHAT, CDR2 FNYEAQ (reference sequence). The CDR3 covers 15 residues. The CDR3 nucleotides read TGTGCCAGCAGCCCTACGGACGGGGGGACCTACGAGCAGTACTTC. Its protein product is CASSPTDGGTYEQYF.

This clone was picked up a small number of times. This sequence joins TRBV4-3 and TRBJ1-6; no firm D call. Trimming took off 0 bases at V and 2 bases at J, with 8 bases between the two ends. The CDR3 sequence is 16 residues long. Germline values: CDR1 LGHNA, CDR2 YSLEER. The CDR3 coding sequence is TGCGCCAGCAGCCAAGAGGGAGGGACCTATAATTCACCCCTCCACTTT. Residues: CASSQEGGTYNSPLHF.

The chain couples TRBV19 to TRBJ2-3, with 7 positions matching TRBD1. Germline V gives CDR1 LNHDA, CDR2 SQIVND (reference sequence). V lost 9 bases to trimming and J lost 2 bases; unmatched junction nucleotides: 8. This CDR3 comprises 14 residues. CDR3 nucleotide sequence: TGTGCCAGCGGGGACAGATCAATCACAGATACGCAGTATTTT. This encodes CASGDRSITDTQYF. Complete variable domain (other parts from reference TRBV19 and TRBJ2-3): DGGITQSPKYLFRKEGQNVTLSCEQNLNHDAMYWYRQDPGQGLRLIYYSQIVNDFQKGDIAEGYSVSREKKESFPLTVTSAQKNPTAFYLCASGDRSITDTQYFGPGTRLTVL.

The sample holds many counts of this clone. The CDR3 here is CASSSVRVGGTYNEQFF. CDR3 DNA sequence: TGTGCCAGCAGCTCAGTAAGGGTTGGGGGAACCTACAATGAGCAGTTCTTC. The rearrangement uses TRBV5-5 and TRBJ2-1; D possibly matches TRBD1 or TRBD2 (5 bases each). Trimming left V 3 bases short and J 2 bases short, with 18 bases between. Germline CDR1 and CDR2: SGHKS and YYEKEE (reference sequence). The CDR3 consists of 17 residues.

This clone was seen a handful of times. A much larger clone differs from this one at a single base, so this may be a read error. The rearrangement joins TRBV7-2 to TRBJ2-6; the D is unclear. Trimming left V 5 bases short and J 0 bases short, with 2 bases between. The CDR3 spans 13 residues. Germline V gene data show CDR1 as SGHTA and CDR2 as FQGNSA. CDR3: CASSHSGANVLTF. CDR3 sequence (DNA): TGTGCCAGCAGCCACTCTGGGGCCAACGTCCTGACTTTC.

V usage is TRBV6-5 and J usage is TRBJ2-4; possible D gene TRBD2, 6 bases. V dropped 7 bases and J dropped 2 bases, with 12 bases sitting between them. CDR3 size: 14 residues. The germline V gene encodes CDR1 MNHEY and CDR2 SVGAGI. The CDR3 is CASTSGGTKNIQYF. CDR3 DNA sequence: TGTGCCAGCACCTCTGGGGGGACCAAAAACATTCAGTACTTC.

V usage is TRBV5-1 and J usage is TRBJ2-1; the D gene is possibly TRBD2 (6 bases). Germline assignment: CDR1 SGHRS and CDR2 YFSETQ. Trimming left V 0 bases short and J 1 base short, with 11 bases between. The CDR3 runs 16 residues. The DNA for the CDR3 is TGCGCCAGCAGCTTGGGCGGGAATCCGTCCTACAATGAGCAGTTCTTC. Protein: CASSLGGNPSYNEQFF.

The chain links TRBV6-1 to TRBJ1-2; D is possibly TRBD1 (5 bases). CDR1 MNHNS and CDR2 SASEGT come from the germline V gene. The V end lost 0 bases, the J end lost 2 bases, and 13 bases lay between the germline ends. This CDR3 is built from 16 residues. The DNA for the CDR3 is TGTGCCAGCAGTGAAGCGGTCCAGGGAACCAACTATGGCTACACCTTC. This codes for CASSEAVQGTNYGYTF.

The chain uses TRBV9 and TRBJ2-6; D gene ambiguous. V lost 0 bases to trimming and J lost 0 bases, with 7 bases between them. Germline CDR1 reads SGDLS; CDR2 reads YYNGEE. The CDR3 covers 16 residues. The CDR3 DNA follows: TGTGCCAGCAGCGTAGGTCACCTCTCTGGGGCCAACGTCCTGACTTTC. It codes for CASSVGHLSGANVLTF.

This clone was recorded a few times. This chain uses TRBV6-1 with TRBJ2-4; D unresolved. CDR1 and CDR2 (germline): MNHNS, SASEGT. Trimming stripped 7 bases from V and 0 bases from J, with 13 bases between. The CDR3 has 15 amino acids. CDR3 in DNA: TGTGCCAGCAAACAGCGTGACCTAGCCAAAAACATTCAGTACTTC. Its protein product is CASKQRDLAKNIQYF.

This clone was observed at least ten times. The CDR3, as DNA: TGCGCCAGCAGCCAAGATTCCCGGGGGGGGTTCCCAATTGAGCAGTTCTTC. It specifies CASSQDSRGGFPIEQFF. This rearrangement joins TRBV4-3 to TRBJ2-1, with 8 bases identical to TRBD2. V trimming: 0 bases; J trimming: 9 bases; junction bases outside the gene matches: 13. The length of the CDR3 is 17 residues. Germline assignment: CDR1 LGHNA and CDR2 YSLEER.

Only a few counts were recorded for this clone. This chain uses TRBV4-3 with TRBJ2-7; TRBD2 aligns across 8 bases. Germline-derived CDR1 and CDR2 are LGHNA and YSLEER. With 1 base clipped from V and 5 bases from J, the junction kept 13 bases outside the gene matches. The CDR3 sequence is 17 residues long. Written as DNA, the CDR3 is TGCGCCAGCAGCCAAGCGATTAGCCGGGGGGGCAATCACGAGCAGTACTTC. This gives the protein CASSQAISRGGNHEQYF.

The chain has TRBV5-4 and TRBJ1-1, with D possibly matching TRBD1 (5 bases). Germline assignment: CDR1 SGHNT and CDR2 YYREEE (reference sequence). The V end lost 4 bases, the J end lost 0 bases, and 10 bases lay between the germline ends. CDR3 size: 14 residues. CDR3 loop: CASSRGTVNTEAFF. CDR3 sequence (DNA): TGTGCCAGCAGCCGCGGGACTGTGAACACTGAAGCTTTCTTT.

The table lists this clone with a few counts. The chain uses TRBV30 and TRBJ1-2; unclear D gene. V lost 5 bases, J lost 1 base, and 14 bases lay in between. This CDR3 comprises 14 residues. Germline CDR1 reads GTSNPN; CDR2 reads SVGIG (reference sequence). The CDR3, as DNA: TGTGCCTGGGAAAAGAGGAGGTTTAACTATGGCTACACCTTC. Amino acid sequence: CAWEKRRFNYGYTF.

This chain uses TRBV2 with TRBJ2-5; possible D gene TRBD2, 7 bases. Trimming removed 6 bases from V and 3 bases from J, with 14 bases in between. Germline V gene lookup returns CDR1 SNHLY and CDR2 FYNNEI. This CDR3 has 14 residues. The CDR3 is CASSARGGKETQYF. DNA for the CDR3: TGTGCCAGCAGCGCAAGGGGGGGCAAAGAGACCCAGTACTTC.

The table lists this clone with a few counts. The chain's CDR3 is CASSLLKISYNEQFF. Written as DNA, the CDR3 is TGTGCCAGCAGCTTACTCAAAATCTCCTACAATGAGCAGTTCTTC. This chain links TRBV7-2 with TRBJ2-1; D is unclear. The CDR3 runs 15 residues. Germline lookup yields CDR1 SGHTA and CDR2 FQGNSA. V lost 2 bases to trimming and J lost 0 bases, with 8 bases between them.

At least ten counts were recorded for this clone. This chain joins TRBV10-3 and TRBJ2-3, with D possibly TRBD2 on 5 matching bases. This CDR3 comprises 13 residues. Germline CDR1 reads ENHRY; CDR2 reads SYGVKD. V was shortened by 10 bases and J by 7 bases, with 18 bases between the two germline ends. The CDR3 coding sequence is TGTGCCAGCAGCCGGACTCGTGGAAATACGCAGTATTTT. Protein sequence: CASSRTRGNTQYF.

In this sample, this clone turned up a few times. J is TRBJ2-1 and V is TRBV4-1, with D uncertain. The germline CDR1 and CDR2 sequences are MGHRA and YSYEKL. This CDR3 has 14 amino acids. The ends were cut back, 0 bases at V and 12 bases at J, with 15 bases in the middle. The CDR3 protein is CASSQETGVGRQFF. CDR3 bases: TGCGCCAGCAGCCAAGAGACGGGTGTGGGTCGGCAGTTCTTC.

The chain uses TRBV7-7 and TRBJ1-1; no firm D call. CDR1 and CDR2 from the germline V gene are SSHAT and FNYEAQ (reference sequence). This CDR3 contains 13 residues. V dropped 3 bases and J dropped 0 bases, with 5 bases sitting between them. CDR3 region: CASSFSMNTEAFF. DNA for the CDR3: TGTGCCAGCAGCTTTTCCATGAACACTGAAGCTTTCTTT.

This clone was detected only a few times. V and J are TRBV2 and TRBJ1-5; 7 nucleotides line up with TRBD1. Germline CDR1 reads SNHLY; CDR2 reads FYNNEI. J lost 4 bases, V lost 7 bases, and 7 bases had no gene match. The CDR3 sequence is 14 residues long. The CDR3 sequence is CASTRTGGNQPQHF. Here the CDR3 DNA reads TGTGCCAGCACGAGGACAGGAGGTAATCAGCCCCAGCATTTT.